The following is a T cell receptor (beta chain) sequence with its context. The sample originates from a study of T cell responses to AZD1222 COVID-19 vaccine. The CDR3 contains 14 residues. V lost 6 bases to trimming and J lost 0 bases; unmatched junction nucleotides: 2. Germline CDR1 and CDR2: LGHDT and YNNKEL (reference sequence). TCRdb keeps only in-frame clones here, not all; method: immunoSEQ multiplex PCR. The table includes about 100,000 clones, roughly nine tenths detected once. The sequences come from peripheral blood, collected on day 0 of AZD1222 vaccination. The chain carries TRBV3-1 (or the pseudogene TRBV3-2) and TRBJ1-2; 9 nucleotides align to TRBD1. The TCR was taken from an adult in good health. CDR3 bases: TGTGCCAGCAGAGGACAGGGGTCTAACTATGGCTACACCTTC. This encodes CASRGQGSNYGYTF.